Presented here are 21 T cell receptor beta chains from one specimen sequenced in a study of cytomegalovirus exposure and HLA in healthy donors. PCR involved 60 Vbeta and 13 Jbeta primers. Produced via immunoSEQ multiplex PCR; TCRdb's table is partial and in-frame only. Here the sample spans over 85,000 clones, around 80% being singletons. Material for sequencing was PBMCs. These receptors all come from a man in his thirties or forties in good health and CMV-seropositive.

The V gene is TRBV29-1, the J gene TRBJ1-2; D is unresolved. Germline V gene lookup returns CDR1 SQVTM and CDR2 ANQGSEA. Trimming took 4 bases from V and 4 from J, leaving 10 bases between them. The CDR3 consists of 12 residues. CDR3 loop: CSVGEGSYGYTF. The CDR3 DNA reads as TGCAGCGTTGGGGAGGGATCCTATGGCTACACCTTC.

The chain combines TRBV5-1 with TRBJ2-3; TRBD2 might be the D (7 bases). Germline values: CDR1 SGHRS, CDR2 YFSETQ. This CDR3 spans 14 amino acids. Deletions cut 1 base from V and 5 bases from J, with 11 bases between. This CDR3 is CASSLRGGRDTQYF. The DNA of the CDR3 is TGCGCCAGCAGCTTGAGGGGGGGCAGAGATACGCAGTATTTT.

The chain is built from TRBV19 and TRBJ2-4, with 7 bases matching TRBD1. Germline lookup yields CDR1 LNHDA and CDR2 SQIVND (reference sequence). The trim removed 7 bases at V and 4 bases at J, leaving 10 bases unmatched. The CDR3 consists of 15 residues. The CDR3 DNA follows: TGTGCCAGTACCCTGACAGGGTGGGAGAAAAACATTCAGTACTTC. Translating gives CASTLTGWEKNIQYF.

The chain employs TRBV4-2 and TRBJ2-5; possibly TRBD1 for D (5 bases). Trimming cost V 1 base and J 1 base, with 13 bases left between them. The germline CDR1 and CDR2 sequences are LGHNA and YNFKEQ. The CDR3 totals 16 residues. CDR3 sequence reads: CASSQGGTRGQETQYF. The DNA of the CDR3 is TGTGCCAGCAGCCAAGGGGGCACAAGGGGCCAAGAGACCCAGTACTTC.

The rearrangement joins TRBV5-4 to TRBJ1-1, with D perhaps matching TRBD1 (5 bases). The CDR3 runs 14 residues. V was pared by 2 bases and J by 10 bases, with 18 bases between. Germline loops: CDR1 SGHNT, CDR2 YYREEE (reference sequence). The CDR3 sequence: CASSFAGGDRAAFF. CDR3 sequence (DNA): TGTGCCAGCAGCTTTGCCGGGGGGGATAGAGCAGCTTTCTTT.

This rearrangement joins TRBV2 to TRBJ2-7, with TRBD1 matching over 7 bases. Germline V gives CDR1 SNHLY, CDR2 FYNNEI. V lost 9 bases and J lost 0; bases outside the gene matches: 5. CDR3 length equals 13 residues. The CDR3 coding sequence is TGTGCCAGAATGACAGGGTCCTCCTACGAGCAGTACTTC. It translates to CARMTGSSYEQYF.

The rearrangement uses TRBV10-1 and TRBJ2-5; 7 nucleotides align to TRBD1. There are 16 residues in the CDR3. The V segment lost 2 bases and the J segment 2 bases; nucleotides outside the gene matches: 8. CDR1 and CDR2 (germline): WNHNN, SYGVQD (reference sequence). The CDR3 DNA sequence: TGCGCCAGCAGTGAGGGAAGGGGGCGCGTGCAAGAGACCCAGTACTTC. Its translation is CASSEGRGRVQETQYF.

This clone was picked up a small number of times. The CDR3 loop is CASSRGDPGAEQYF. Here the CDR3 DNA reads TGCGCCAGCAGTCGGGGGGACCCCGGGGCCGAGCAGTACTTC. This chain uses TRBV5-1 with TRBJ2-7, with 7 nucleotides matching TRBD2. The V and J ends lost 5 bases and 6 bases, in that order; junction bases with no gene match: 11. Germline V lookup: CDR1 SGHRS, CDR2 YFSETQ. This CDR3 comprises 14 residues.

This chain links TRBV7-2 with TRBJ1-2; D is possibly TRBD1 (5 bases). CDR1 SGHTA and CDR2 FQGNSA come from the germline V gene. V was trimmed by 7 bases and J by 4 bases, leaving 19 bases between them. This CDR3 contains 15 residues. The CDR3 region is CASTLWGEGGYGYTF. CDR3 DNA: TGTGCCAGCACCCTGTGGGGGGAAGGCGGCTATGGCTACACCTTC. Variable domain in full (rest from reference TRBV7-2 and TRBJ1-2): GAGVSQSPSNKVTEKGKDVELRCDPISGHTALYWYRQSLGQGLEFLIYFQGNSAPDKSGLPSDRFSAERTGGSVSTLTIQRTQQEDSAVYLCASTLWGEGGYGYTFGSGTRLTVV.

This clone was picked up a small number of times. The V call is TRBV5-1, the J call TRBJ2-2; 7 nucleotides line up with TRBD1. Germline V gene lookup returns CDR1 SGHRS and CDR2 YFSETQ. J gave up 3 bases and V 4 bases, and 3 bases lay outside the gene matches. This CDR3 has 14 residues. The CDR3 region is CASSVQGDTGELFF. For the CDR3, the DNA is TGCGCCAGCAGCGTTCAGGGGGACACCGGGGAGCTGTTTTTT.

About this clone: This sample includes further DNA sequences coding for the same CDR3. The chain recombines TRBV7-3 with TRBJ2-5; D perhaps matches TRBD2 (5 bases). Germline V gene lookup returns CDR1 SGHTA and CDR2 FQGTGA. The CDR3 loop spans 13 amino acids. With 2 bases removed from V and 2 bases from J, the gap between germline ends came to 6 bases. CDR3 sequence (DNA): TGTGCCAGCAGCTTAGGCGGGCAAGAGACCCAGTACTTC. This gives the protein CASSLGGQETQYF.

With regard to this clone: This sample also contains other DNA sequences that code for the same CDR3. The rearrangement uses TRBV6-1 and TRBJ1-4, with D unresolved. Deletions cut 6 bases from V and 0 bases from J, with 14 bases between. The CDR3 totals 16 residues. Germline lookup yields CDR1 MNHNS and CDR2 SASEGT. CDR3 bases: TGTGCCAGCAGCGAATTCGTGGGCGCAACTAATGAAAAACTGTTTTTT. Its translation is CASSEFVGATNEKLFF.

V is TRBV27 and J is TRBJ1-6; 8 nucleotides match TRBD1. The CDR3 is 14 amino acids. CDR1 and CDR2 (germline): MNHEY, SMNVEV (reference sequence). V gave up 5 bases and J gave up 7 bases; unmatched junction bases: 4. CDR3 nucleotides: TGTGCCAGCAGTCCCCGGACAGGGAATTCACCCCTCCACTTT. It encodes CASSPRTGNSPLHF.

The J gene is TRBJ2-5, the V gene TRBV19; D is possibly TRBD1 (6 bases). The V end was cut by 1 base, the J end by 4 bases, with 7 bases between. In germline, CDR1 is LNHDA, CDR2 SQIVND (reference sequence). This CDR3 comprises 13 residues. Here the CDR3 DNA reads TGTGCCAGTAGTATAGTAGGGGGAGAGACCCAGTACTTC. This codes for CASSIVGGETQYF.

The rearrangement uses TRBV4-1 and TRBJ2-5; TRBD2 might be the D (5 bases). The J call may be faulty, since TRBJ2-7 better matches the DNA end. Germline V gene lookup returns CDR1 MGHRA and CDR2 YSYEKL. The length of the CDR3 is 14 residues. The CDR3 DNA is TGCGCCAGCAGCCAAGACCCTAGCATCGACGAGCAGTACTTC. It yields the protein CASSQDPSIDEQYF.

In the case of this clone: This likely comes from a read error, as the CDR3 has no conserved phenylalanine or tryptophan at its end. The CDR3 DNA reads TGTGCCAGCAGCCTCTACCTGGACAGCCAATTCTCTAGGGATGGCTACACCCTC. It codes for CASSLYLDSQFSRDGYTL. This chain joins TRBV28 and TRBJ1-2; TRBD1 might be the D (6 bases). V dropped 6 bases and J dropped 6 bases, with 29 bases sitting between them. The length of the CDR3 is 18 residues. Germline V lookup: CDR1 MDHEN, CDR2 SYDVKM.

The V and J genes are TRBV27 and TRBJ1-1, with 8 bases fitting TRBD1. Trimming cost V 6 bases and J 2 bases; bases outside gene matches: 11. Germline values: CDR1 MNHEY, CDR2 SMNVEV (reference sequence). The CDR3 consists of 16 residues. The CDR3 region has the DNA TGTGCCAGCAGAGGACAGGGCCCCTATACTAACACTGAAGCTTTCTTT. Amino acid sequence: CASRGQGPYTNTEAFF.

This clone was seen a single time. The rearrangement links TRBV5-4 to TRBJ1-1; the D gene is possibly TRBD1 (5 bases). The germline CDR1 and CDR2 sequences are SGHNT and YYREEE (reference sequence). The V and J ends lost 1 base and 5 bases respectively, with 9 bases between them. This CDR3 contains 13 residues. As DNA, the CDR3 is TGTGCCAGCAGCTTGTGGGGGGGTACTGAAGCTTTCTTT. Its protein product is CASSLWGGTEAFF. Looking up the rest from reference TRBV5-4 and TRBJ1-1 gives the full variable domain: ETGVTQSPTHLIKTRGQQVTLRCSSQSGHNTVSWYQQALGQGPQFIFQYYREEENGRGNFPPRFSGLQFPNYSSELNVNALELDDSALYLCASSLWGGTEAFFGQGTRLTVV.

The chain links TRBV7-3 to TRBJ1-5, with TRBD1 as a possible D gene (6 bases). CDR3 size: 16 residues. Germline assignment: CDR1 SGHTA and CDR2 FQGTGA. Trimming pared 5 bases from V and 7 bases from J, leaving 21 bases between. CDR3 coding DNA: TGTGCCAGCAGCCCTCCCAGGGGAAGGGGGGGACAGCCCCAGCATTTT. Translation: CASSPPRGRGGQPQHF. Full variable domain (missing parts from reference TRBV7-3 and TRBJ1-5): GAGVSQTPSNKVTEKGKYVELRCDPISGHTALYWYRQSLGQGPEFLIYFQGTGAADDSGLPNDRFFAVRPEGSVSTLKIQRTERGDSAVYLCASSPPRGRGGQPQHFGDGTRLSIL.

J is TRBJ1-1 and V is TRBV2; the match to TRBD1 covers 7 bases. The germline CDR1 and CDR2 sequences are SNHLY and FYNNEI. This CDR3 comprises 14 residues. V trimming: 6 bases; J trimming: 1 base; junction bases outside the gene matches: 5. The CDR3 loop is CASREGQSNTEAFF. The DNA of the CDR3 is TGTGCCAGCAGGGAGGGACAGTCGAACACTGAAGCTTTCTTT.

The chain is built from TRBV7-9 and TRBJ2-2, with 9 bases identical to TRBD1. The CDR3 is 16 amino acids. Looked up from germline, CDR1 is SEHNR and CDR2 is FQNEAQ (reference sequence). J lost 3 bases, V lost 5 bases, and 7 bases had no gene match. The CDR3: CASSARRTGDTGELFF. The CDR3 coding sequence is TGTGCCAGCAGCGCGCGTCGGACAGGGGACACCGGGGAGCTGTTTTTT.